Reported below is one T cell receptor beta chain. Its antigen remains unknown. Use of 60 Vbeta and 13 Jbeta primers characterized the PCR. TCRdb's copy holds only in-frame clones and misses some; the assay was immunoSEQ multiplex PCR. The sample yields roughly 180,000 clones, just under 85% seen once. This record belongs to a study of cytomegalovirus exposure and HLA in healthy donors. The germline gives CDR1 MNHEY, CDR2 SMNVEV (reference sequence). The CDR3 extends over 17 amino acids. Trimming stripped 1 base from V and 2 bases from J, with 17 bases between. The study, taken as a whole, reports: Fewer N-insertions than the roughly 630-donor mean were reportedly shown by an Asian-associated ancestry cluster in a later analysis.

The specimen was PBMCs. The chain carries TRBV27 and TRBJ1-1; a weak D match, TRBD1 (6 bases). This sequence was found in a girl between 5 and 17 years old in good health and CMV-seropositive. The CDR3 region is CASSLFPGAMGNTEAFF. DNA for the CDR3: TGTGCCAGCAGTTTATTTCCAGGGGCAATGGGTAACACTGAAGCTTTCTTT.